The rows below give T cell receptor beta chains drawn from one sample of a study of long-term antiretroviral therapy in people with HIV. The data were produced by immunoSEQ multiplex PCR, yet TCRdb's version contains in-frame clones alone and is incomplete. This table has roughly 21,000 clones, approximately 80% appearing once. The source material was unsorted PBMCs, sampled 0.1 years before starting antiretroviral therapy. These receptors all stem from a man in his forties or fifties with HIV. The CDR3 runs from the conserved cysteine through the conserved F or W. A D gene is named only where the DNA matches it firmly. The size of a clone is reported for some rows only, either as once, few or many, or as a class for expanded clones.

cdr3_nt,cdr3_aa,j_call,v_call,d_call,clone_size
TGTGCCAGCAGTTTAGGGGGGTTTAGGGGGAACACCGGGGAGCTGTTTTTT,CASSLGGFRGNTGELFF,TRBJ2-2,TRBV28,-,-
TGTGCCAGCTCCGTAGGGGGCGTAGAGACCCAGTACTTC,CASSVGGVETQYF,TRBJ2-5,TRBV18,TRBD1,once
TGTGCCAGCAGCGTGGCTGAGCCCGACAATGAGCAGTTCTTC,CASSVAEPDNEQFF,TRBJ2-1,TRBV9,-,few
TGTGCCAGCAGCTTGGGCAACGAGAAATTGAGGGAGCAGTACTTC,CASSLGNEKLREQYF,TRBJ2-7,TRBV5-4,-,-
TGTGCCAGCAGGGACGCATGGGACAGGGGGATCTATGGCTACACCTTC,CASRDAWDRGIYGYTF,TRBJ1-2,TRBV28,TRBD1,-
TGTGCCAGCAGCCCCCTCGTTTTTTATGGCTACACCTTC,CASSPLVFYGYTF,TRBJ1-2,TRBV7-8,-,-
TGTGCCAGCAGCTTAAGGTCGGGGGGTTCACCCCTCCACTTT,CASSLRSGGSPLHF,TRBJ1-6,TRBV7-3,-,-
TGTGCCAGCAGCGCGACGACACTGCCCTCTCTAAACTATGGCTACACCTTC,CASSATTLPSLNYGYTF,TRBJ1-2,TRBV9,-,-
TGTGCCAGCAGCTTAGAAAGGGCCCGTCTGTTGACAGATACGCAGTATTTT,CASSLERARLLTDTQYF,TRBJ2-3,TRBV7-2,-,-
TGTGCCAGCAGGATCATGACAGGGTCGGATTCACCCCTCCACTTT,CASRIMTGSDSPLHF,TRBJ1-6,TRBV27,TRBD1,-
TGTGCCAGCAGCCCGCTGGACAGGGTGGGGAATGGCTACACCTTC,CASSPLDRVGNGYTF,TRBJ1-2,TRBV14,TRBD1,-
TGTGCCAGCGGACAGGGCGGCGGGAATTCACCCCTCCACTTT,CASGQGGGNSPLHF,TRBJ1-6,TRBV6-5,TRBD1,-
TGTGCCAGCAGCGTCTCGGCTTCGGGAAACACCATATATTTT,CASSVSASGNTIYF,TRBJ1-3,TRBV7-9,-,-
TGTGCCAGCAGCCCCTTAGGACTAGAAAGGGATGAGCAGTTCTTC,CASSPLGLERDEQFF,TRBJ2-1,TRBV7-6,TRBD2,once
TGCGCCAGGGGACTAGCGGGCTACGAGCAGTACTTC,CARGLAGYEQYF,TRBJ2-7,TRBV10-1,TRBD2,few
TGTGCCAGCAGCCCTAGCGGGGGGGCCGTCGAGCAGTACTTC,CASSPSGGAVEQYF,TRBJ2-7,TRBV5-5,TRBD2,-
TGTGCCAGCAGCTTAGTCAGGGTGGCTGTGAACACTGAAGCTTTCTTT,CASSLVRVAVNTEAFF,TRBJ1-1,TRBV7-8,-,-
TGTGCCAGCTCACCACCGGGCGGGGCGAACACCGGGGAGCTGTTTTTT,CASSPPGGANTGELFF,TRBJ2-2,TRBV18,-,-
TGTGCCAGCAGTTGGACAGGGATGGGACCCTACGAGCAGTACTTC,CASSWTGMGPYEQYF,TRBJ2-7,TRBV27,TRBD1,once
TGTGCCAGCAGCTTGGGGACCCTGGCCTATGGCTACACCTTC,CASSLGTLAYGYTF,TRBJ1-2,TRBV5-5,-,-
TGCGCCAGCAGCACCGGCGCGGGGGCGTGGGAGACCCAGTACTTC,CASSTGAGAWETQYF,TRBJ2-5,TRBV5-1,-,-
TGTGCCAGCAGTTTAGGGGCAGGGGGGTCCATTCAGTACTTC,CASSLGAGGSIQYF,TRBJ2-4,TRBV27,-,-
TGTGCCAGCAGCGTAAGCGGGACGAGCTCCTACAATGAGCAGTTCTTC,CASSVSGTSSYNEQFF,TRBJ2-1,TRBV9,TRBD2,-
TGCGCCAGCAGCCTGGGGGGGGGCGGCTACAATGAGCAGTTCTTC,CASSLGGGGYNEQFF,TRBJ2-1,TRBV5-1,-,-
TGTGCCAGCAGTTTCCTCAAAAGACAGCGCACCGGGGAGCTGTTTTTT,CASSFLKRQRTGELFF,TRBJ2-2,TRBV27,-,-